This paragraph reports one TCR beta chain. Antigen specificity is unknown. The time point here: baseline, week 1 (first vaccination visit). Specified treatment: pre-vaccination baseline after standard-of-care therapy. From germline, CDR1 is MNHEY and CDR2 SVGAGI. With 4 bases removed from V and 9 bases from J, the gap between germline ends came to 13 bases. The CDR3 extends over 13 amino acids. This specimen comes from a study of a mutant IDH1 vaccine in newly diagnosed glioma. The assay was immunoSEQ multiplex PCR, and TCRdb's table has in-frame clones only and misses some. The data hold some 90,000 clones, with roughly 87% observed a single time. General study findings and limits: In about 94% of patients, immune responses induced by the vaccine occurred.

The V call is TRBV6-5, the J call TRBJ2-1; D gene uncertain. The source of this sequence is a middle-aged man with glioma. Some clones in this sample may be carry-over from other donors' samples. The sequencing here drew on PBMCs, taken from a glioma patient treated with radiotherapy, temozolomide or both. In DNA form, the CDR3 reads TGTGCCAGCAGTTCGGCTGCCAGAGGTGAGCAGTTCTTC. This encodes CASSSAARGEQFF.